The sequence of this T cell receptor (beta chain) was determined in a study of blood T cell repertoires in COVID-19. About the study: The origin of the acute and convalescent COVID-19 samples was the United States, Italy and Spain. T cells, B-cell-depleted T cells, or PBMCs supplied cDNA or gDNA.

Original processing methods: Amplification from reference gene primers served as the basis for estimated nucleated cell counts. This table comes from immunoSEQ multiplex PCR, and its TCRdb copy is limited to in-frame clones, with some not included. V, J and clone size are those of that table, while D and trimming were read from the DNA. The repertoire includes about 390,000 clones, roughly 86% of them detected once, and roughly 2% sits in the top ten. The Seattle patients joined while their infection was active and were tracked longitudinally afterward. This clone was detected only a few times. Other DNA variants within this sample encode the same CDR3. Trimming removed 8 bases from V and 4 bases from J; junction bases left unmatched: 3. Germline CDR1 SNHLY, CDR2 FYNNEI. The CDR3 runs 13 residues.

This chain connects TRBV2 to TRBJ2-2; TRBD1 aligns across 8 bases. This clonotype originated in a woman aged 55-70 years with COVID-19, enrolled during active disease. Sequencing was carried out using peripheral blood. The CDR3 spells CASSDRGTGELFF. The CDR3 DNA follows: TGTGCCAGCTCAGACAGGGGCACCGGGGAGCTGTTTTTT.